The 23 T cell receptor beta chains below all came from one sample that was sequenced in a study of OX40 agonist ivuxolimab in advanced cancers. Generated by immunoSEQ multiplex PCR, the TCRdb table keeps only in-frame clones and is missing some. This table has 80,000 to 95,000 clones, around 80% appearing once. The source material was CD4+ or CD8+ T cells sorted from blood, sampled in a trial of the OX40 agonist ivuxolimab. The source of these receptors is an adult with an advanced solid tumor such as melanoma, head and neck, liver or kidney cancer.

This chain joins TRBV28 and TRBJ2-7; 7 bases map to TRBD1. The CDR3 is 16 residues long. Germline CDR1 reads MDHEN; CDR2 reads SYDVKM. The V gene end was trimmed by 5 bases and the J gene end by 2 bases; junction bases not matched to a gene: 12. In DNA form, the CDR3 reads TGTGCCAGCAGTCCGGTAACTCGGGACAGACCCTACGAGCAGTACTTC. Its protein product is CASSPVTRDRPYEQYF.

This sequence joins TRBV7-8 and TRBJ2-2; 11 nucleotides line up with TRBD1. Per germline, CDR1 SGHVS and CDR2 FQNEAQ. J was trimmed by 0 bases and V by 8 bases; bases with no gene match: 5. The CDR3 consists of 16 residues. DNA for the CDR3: TGTGCCAGCGAAAGGGACAGGGGGACGAACACCGGGGAGCTGTTTTTT. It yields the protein CASERDRGTNTGELFF.

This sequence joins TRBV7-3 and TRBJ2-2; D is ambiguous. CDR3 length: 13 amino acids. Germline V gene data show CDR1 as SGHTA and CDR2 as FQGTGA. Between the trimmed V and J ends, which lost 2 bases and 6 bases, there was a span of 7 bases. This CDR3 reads CASSLQQAGELFF. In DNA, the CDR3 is TGTGCCAGCAGCTTACAGCAGGCCGGGGAGCTGTTTTTT.

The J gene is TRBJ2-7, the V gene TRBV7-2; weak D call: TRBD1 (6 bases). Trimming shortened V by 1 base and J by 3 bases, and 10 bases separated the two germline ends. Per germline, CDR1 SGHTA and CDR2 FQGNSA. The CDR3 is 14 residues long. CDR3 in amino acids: CASSLGGQYYEQYF. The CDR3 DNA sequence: TGTGCCAGCAGCTTAGGCGGACAGTACTACGAGCAGTACTTC.

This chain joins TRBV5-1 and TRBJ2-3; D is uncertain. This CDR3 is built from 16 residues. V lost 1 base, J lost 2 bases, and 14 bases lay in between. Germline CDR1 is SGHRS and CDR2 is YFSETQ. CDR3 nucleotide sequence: TGCGCCAGCAGCTTGACTGTCCCCCCTTCCACAGATACGCAGTATTTT. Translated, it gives CASSLTVPPSTDTQYF.

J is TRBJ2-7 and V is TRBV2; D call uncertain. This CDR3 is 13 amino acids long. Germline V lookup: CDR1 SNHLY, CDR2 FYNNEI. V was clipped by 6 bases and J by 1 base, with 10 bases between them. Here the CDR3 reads CASSTTGSYEQYF. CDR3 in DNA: TGTGCCAGCAGCACGACTGGGTCCTACGAGCAGTACTTC.

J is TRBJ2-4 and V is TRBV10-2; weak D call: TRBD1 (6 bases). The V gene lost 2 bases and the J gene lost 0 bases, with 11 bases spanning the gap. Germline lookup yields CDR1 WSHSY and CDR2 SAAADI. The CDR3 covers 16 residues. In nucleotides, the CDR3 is TGCGCCAGCAGTGAGCCGGGACAACTAGCCAAAAACATTCAGTACTTC. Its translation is CASSEPGQLAKNIQYF.

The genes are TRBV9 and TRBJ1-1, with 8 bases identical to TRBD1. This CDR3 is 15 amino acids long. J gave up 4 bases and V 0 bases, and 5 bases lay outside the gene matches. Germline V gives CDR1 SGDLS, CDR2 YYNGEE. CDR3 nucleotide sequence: TGTGCCAGCAGCGTAGCGGGCAGGGGGCCCACTGAAGCTTTCTTT. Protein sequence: CASSVAGRGPTEAFF.

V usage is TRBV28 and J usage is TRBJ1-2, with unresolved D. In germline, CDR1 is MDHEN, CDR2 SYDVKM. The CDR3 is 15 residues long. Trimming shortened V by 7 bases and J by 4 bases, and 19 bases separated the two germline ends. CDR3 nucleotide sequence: TGTGCCAGCACCTTGCAACGGACTACATTCTATGGCTACACCTTC. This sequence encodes CASTLQRTTFYGYTF.

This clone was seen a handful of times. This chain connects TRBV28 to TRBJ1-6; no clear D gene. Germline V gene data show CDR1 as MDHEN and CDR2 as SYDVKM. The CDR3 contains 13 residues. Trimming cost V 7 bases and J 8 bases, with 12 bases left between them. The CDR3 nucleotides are TGTGCCAGCAAACAACCTGGCCATTCACCCCTCCACTTT. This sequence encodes CASKQPGHSPLHF.

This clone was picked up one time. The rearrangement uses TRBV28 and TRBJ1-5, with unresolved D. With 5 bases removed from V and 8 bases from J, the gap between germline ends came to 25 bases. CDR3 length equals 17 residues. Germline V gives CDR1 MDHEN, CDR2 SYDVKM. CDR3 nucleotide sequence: TGTGCCAGCAGTCAAAATCAATTCAGCGGGGTTCGGGAGCCCCAGCATTTT. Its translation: CASSQNQFSGVREPQHF.

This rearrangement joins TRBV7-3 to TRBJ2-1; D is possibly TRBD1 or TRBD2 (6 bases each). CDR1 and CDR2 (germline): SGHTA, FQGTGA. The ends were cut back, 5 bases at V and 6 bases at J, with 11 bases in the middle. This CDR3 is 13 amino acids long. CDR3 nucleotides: TGTGCCAGCAGCACAGGAGGGGGCAATGAGCAGTTCTTC. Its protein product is CASSTGGGNEQFF. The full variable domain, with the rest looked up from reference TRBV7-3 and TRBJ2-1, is GAGVSQTPSNKVTEKGKYVELRCDPISGHTALYWYRQSLGQGPEFLIYFQGTGAADDSGLPNDRFFAVRPEGSVSTLKIQRTERGDSAVYLCASSTGGGNEQFFGPGTRLTVL.

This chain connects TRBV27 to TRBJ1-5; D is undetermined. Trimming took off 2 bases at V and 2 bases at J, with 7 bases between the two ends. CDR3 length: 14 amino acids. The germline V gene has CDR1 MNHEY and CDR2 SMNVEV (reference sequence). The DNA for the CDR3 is TGTGCCAGCAGTTTAGAGTTCCGCAATCAGCCCCAGCATTTT. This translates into CASSLEFRNQPQHF.

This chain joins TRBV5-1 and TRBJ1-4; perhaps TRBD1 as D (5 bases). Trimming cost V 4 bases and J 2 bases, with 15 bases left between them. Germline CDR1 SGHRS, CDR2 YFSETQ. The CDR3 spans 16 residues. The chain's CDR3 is CASSPGWAGTNEKLFF. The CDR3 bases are TGCGCCAGCAGCCCGGGGTGGGCAGGGACTAATGAAAAACTGTTTTTT.

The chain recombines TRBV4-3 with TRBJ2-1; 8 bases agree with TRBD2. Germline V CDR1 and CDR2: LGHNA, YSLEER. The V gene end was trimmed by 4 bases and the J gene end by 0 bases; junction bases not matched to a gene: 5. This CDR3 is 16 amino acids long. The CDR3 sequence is CASSRSGDLSYNEQFF. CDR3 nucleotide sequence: TGCGCCAGCAGCCGTAGCGGGGACCTCTCCTACAATGAGCAGTTCTTC.

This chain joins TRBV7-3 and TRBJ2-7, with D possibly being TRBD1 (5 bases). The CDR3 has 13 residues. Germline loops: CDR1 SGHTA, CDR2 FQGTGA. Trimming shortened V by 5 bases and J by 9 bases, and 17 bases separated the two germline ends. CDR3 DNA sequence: TGTGCCAGCAGCATGACACCCGACCAGGGGCAGTACTTC. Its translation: CASSMTPDQGQYF. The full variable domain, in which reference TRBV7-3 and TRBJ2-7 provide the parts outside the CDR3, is GAGVSQTPSNKVTEKGKYVELRCDPISGHTALYWYRQSLGQGPEFLIYFQGTGAADDSGLPNDRFFAVRPEGSVSTLKIQRTERGDSAVYLCASSMTPDQGQYFGPGTRLTVT.

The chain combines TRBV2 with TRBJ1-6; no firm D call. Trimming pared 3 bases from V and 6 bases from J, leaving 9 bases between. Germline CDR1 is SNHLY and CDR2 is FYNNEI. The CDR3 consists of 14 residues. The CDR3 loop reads CASSDIFGNSPLHF. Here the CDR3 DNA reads TGTGCCAGCAGTGACATCTTCGGTAATTCACCCCTCCACTTT.

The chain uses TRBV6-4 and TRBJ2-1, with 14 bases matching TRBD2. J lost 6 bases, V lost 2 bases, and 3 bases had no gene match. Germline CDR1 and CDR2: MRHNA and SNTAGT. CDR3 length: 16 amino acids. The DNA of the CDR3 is TGTGCCAGCAGTGACGGGGGACTAGCGGGAGTCAATGAGCAGTTCTTC. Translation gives CASSDGGLAGVNEQFF.

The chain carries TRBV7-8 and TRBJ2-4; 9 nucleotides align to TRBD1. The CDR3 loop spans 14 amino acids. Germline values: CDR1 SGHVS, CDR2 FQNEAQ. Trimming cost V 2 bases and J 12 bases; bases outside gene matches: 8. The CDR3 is CASSLHGTGPTQYF. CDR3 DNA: TGTGCCAGCAGCTTACACGGGACAGGGCCTACTCAGTACTTC.

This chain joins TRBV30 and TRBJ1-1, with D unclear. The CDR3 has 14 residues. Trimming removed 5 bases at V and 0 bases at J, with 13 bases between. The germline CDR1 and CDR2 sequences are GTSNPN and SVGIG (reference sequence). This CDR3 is CAWVIGQLNTEAFF. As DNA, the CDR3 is TGTGCCTGGGTCATAGGGCAGTTGAACACTGAAGCTTTCTTT.

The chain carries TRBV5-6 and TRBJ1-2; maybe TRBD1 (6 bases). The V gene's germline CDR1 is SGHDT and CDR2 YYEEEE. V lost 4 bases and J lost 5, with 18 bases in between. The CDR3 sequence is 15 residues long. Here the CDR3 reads CASSLVGQGRYGYTF. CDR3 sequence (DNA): TGTGCCAGCAGCCTCGTTGGGCAGGGGAGGTATGGCTACACCTTC.

DNA of the CDR3: TGTGCCAGCAGCGTAAACCAGGGGGGGGCAGATACGCAGTATTTT. Translated: CASSVNQGGADTQYF. The chain joins TRBV7-3 to TRBJ2-3; D could derive from TRBD1 or TRBD2 (7 bases each). This CDR3 region has 15 residues. Per the germline V gene, CDR1 is SGHTA and CDR2 is FQGTGA. V lost 5 bases and J lost 4, with 16 bases in between.

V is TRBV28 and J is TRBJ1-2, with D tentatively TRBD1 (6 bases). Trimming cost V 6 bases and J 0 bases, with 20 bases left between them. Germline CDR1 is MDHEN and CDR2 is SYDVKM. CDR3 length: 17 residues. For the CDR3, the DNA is TGTGCCAGCAGCCTTCCGGTTGGGACAACTACTAACTATGGCTACACCTTC. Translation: CASSLPVGTTTNYGYTF.